The TCR beta chain described here comes from a study of CD4 T cells in relation to SARS-CoV-2 and coronaviruses. Before the COVID-19 pandemic, during about 2011-2019, CD4+ T cells were taken from unexposed donors. CD4+ T cells were isolated from the cells after nine to eleven days of culture. As for this clone: Antigen unknown.

Only in-frame clones appear in the TCRdb table, and some are missing; sequencing was by immunoSEQ multiplex PCR. This table holds more than 15,000 clones, approximately 78% found once. Germline assignment: CDR1 SGHVS and CDR2 FQNEAQ. This CDR3 is built from 14 residues. Trimming removed 5 bases from V and 6 bases from J, with 14 bases in between. The specimen was CD4+ T cells from PBMCs, cultured in vitro. This receptor was identified in a human donor in good health. The genes are TRBV7-8 and TRBJ1-5; D uncertain. CDR3 sequence reads: CASSPSSRFQPQHF. CDR3 DNA sequence: TGTGCCAGCAGCCCGAGTAGTCGGTTTCAGCCCCAGCATTTT.